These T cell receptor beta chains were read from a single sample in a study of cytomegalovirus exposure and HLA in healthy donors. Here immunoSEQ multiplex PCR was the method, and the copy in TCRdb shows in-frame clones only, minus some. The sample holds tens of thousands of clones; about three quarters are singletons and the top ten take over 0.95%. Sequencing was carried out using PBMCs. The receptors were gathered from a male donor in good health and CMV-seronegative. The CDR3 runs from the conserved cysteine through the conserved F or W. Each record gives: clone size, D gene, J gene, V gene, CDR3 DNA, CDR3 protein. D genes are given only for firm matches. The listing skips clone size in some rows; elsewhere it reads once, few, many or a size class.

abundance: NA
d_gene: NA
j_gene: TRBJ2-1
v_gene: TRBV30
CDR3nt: TGTGCCTGGAGTGGTAGCGGCCGATACAATGAGCAGTTCTTC
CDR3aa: CAWSGSGRYNEQFF

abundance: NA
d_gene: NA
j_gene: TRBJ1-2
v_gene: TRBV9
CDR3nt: TGTGCCAGCAGATCGGACAGAAACTATGGCTACACCTTC
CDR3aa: CASRSDRNYGYTF

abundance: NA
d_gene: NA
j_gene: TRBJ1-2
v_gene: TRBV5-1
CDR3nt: TGCGCCAGCAGCCCGACAGCCCTCTATGGCTACACCTTC
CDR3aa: CASSPTALYGYTF

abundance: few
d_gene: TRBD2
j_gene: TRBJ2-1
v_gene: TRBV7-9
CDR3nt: TGTGCCAGCAGCTTGGGGGGGGGCTACAATGAGCAGTTCTTC
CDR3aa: CASSLGGGYNEQFF

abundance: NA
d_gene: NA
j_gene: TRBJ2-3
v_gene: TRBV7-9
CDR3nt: TGTGCCAGCAGCTCCCTAATAGCAACAGGGTCGTGGGCAGATACGCAGTATTTT
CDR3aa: CASSSLIATGSWADTQYF

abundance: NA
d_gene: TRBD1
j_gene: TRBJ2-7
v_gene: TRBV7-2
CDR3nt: TGTGCCAGCAGCCCTGGGACAGGGGCCATGTCCTACGAGCAGTACTTC
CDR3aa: CASSPGTGAMSYEQYF

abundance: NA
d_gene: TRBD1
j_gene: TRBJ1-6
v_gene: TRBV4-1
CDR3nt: TGCGCCAGCAGCCAAGACGACAGGGTTCATTCACCCCTCCACTTT
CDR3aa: CASSQDDRVHSPLHF

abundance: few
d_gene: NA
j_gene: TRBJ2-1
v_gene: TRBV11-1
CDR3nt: TGTGCCAGCAGGGGGAGTCGGGTCGATGAGCAGTTCTTC
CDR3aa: CASRGSRVDEQFF

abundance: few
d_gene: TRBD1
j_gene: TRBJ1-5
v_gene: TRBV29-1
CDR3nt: TGCAGCGCAAAGACAGGGGGCAATCAGCCCCAGAATTTT
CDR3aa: CSAKTGGNQPQNF

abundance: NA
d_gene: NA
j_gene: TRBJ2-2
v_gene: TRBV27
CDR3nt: TGTGCCAGCAGTATAGGACAGGCGGGGACCGGGGAGCTGTTTTTT
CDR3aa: CASSIGQAGTGELFF

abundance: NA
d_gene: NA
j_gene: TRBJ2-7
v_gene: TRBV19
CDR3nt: TGTGCCAGTAGTATAGGCCGCACTAATCTCCACGAGCAGTACTTC
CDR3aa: CASSIGRTNLHEQYF

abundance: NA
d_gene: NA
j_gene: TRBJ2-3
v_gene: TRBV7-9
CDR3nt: TGTGCCAGCAGCTTAGAGTCCGGGAGTCGCAATACGCAGTATTTT
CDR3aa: CASSLESGSRNTQYF

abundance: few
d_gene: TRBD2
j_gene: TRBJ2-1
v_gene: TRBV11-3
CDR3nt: TGTGCCAGCAGCCGACGGACTAGCGGGAGTTCGAATGAGCAGTTCTTC
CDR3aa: CASSRRTSGSSNEQFF

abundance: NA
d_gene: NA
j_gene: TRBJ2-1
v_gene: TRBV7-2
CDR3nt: TGTGCCAGCAGCTTCCGGGGGGCGGGGAATGAGCAGTTCTTC
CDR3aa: CASSFRGAGNEQFF

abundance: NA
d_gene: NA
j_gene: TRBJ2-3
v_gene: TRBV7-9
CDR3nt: TGTGCCAGCAGCACTCAACTCAACTACGCCACAGATACGCAGTATTTT
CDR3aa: CASSTQLNYATDTQYF

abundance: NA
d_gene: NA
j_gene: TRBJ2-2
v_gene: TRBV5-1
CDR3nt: TGCGCCAGCAGCTTGGGTGGACAGTCCGGCACCGGGGAGCTGTTTTTT
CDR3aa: CASSLGGQSGTGELFF

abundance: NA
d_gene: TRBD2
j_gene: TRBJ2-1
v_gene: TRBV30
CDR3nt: TGTGCCTGGAGTGTAGGCCTAGCGGCGGATGAGCAGTTCTTC
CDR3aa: CAWSVGLAADEQFF

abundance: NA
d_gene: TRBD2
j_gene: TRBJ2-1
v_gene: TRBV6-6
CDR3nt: TGTGCCAGCAGTCAAAGACTAGCGGTCAATGAGCAGTTCTTC
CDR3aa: CASSQRLAVNEQFF